This T cell receptor beta chain is drawn from a study of shared clonotypes between healthy human individuals. TCRdb's copy holds only in-frame clones and misses some; the assay was immunoSEQ multiplex PCR. This table holds about 490,000 clones, about 82% found once. Comments on this clone: This clone may be a read error of a much larger clone one base away.

Sample: PBMCs. This clonotype was obtained from a woman in her thirties or forties in good health. Some clones in this sample may be carry-over from other donors' samples.

CDR3 region: CVSSGTVVPYEQYF. For the CDR3, the DNA is TGTGTCAGTAGTGGGACAGTGGTCCCCTACGAGCAGTACTTC. The chain is built from TRBV19 and TRBJ2-7, with TRBD1 matching 7 bases. CDR3 length: 14 residues. CDR1 LNHDA and CDR2 SQIVND come from the germline V gene (reference sequence).